One sample yielded the 24 T cell receptor beta chains listed below, sequenced in a study of blood T cell repertoires in COVID-19. Sequencing used immunoSEQ multiplex PCR; TCRdb keeps in-frame clones, though not all of them. This sample carries 40,000 to 65,000 clones, just over 85% of them seen once, and the ten largest clones take 2.5% to 3%. The material sequenced was peripheral blood. The receptors come from a man aged 80 or over with acute or convalescent COVID-19.

The chain recombines TRBV6-6 with TRBJ1-2, with D perhaps matching TRBD1 (5 bases). V dropped 5 bases and J dropped 4 bases, with 14 bases sitting between them. Germline CDR1 reads MNHNY; CDR2 reads SVGAGI (reference sequence). The CDR3 extends over 14 amino acids. As DNA, the CDR3 is TGTGCCAGCAGTGTGCAGGGAAGTGCCTATGGCTACACCTTC. This codes for CASSVQGSAYGYTF.

This clone appeared a single time. This CDR3 is CASSPDRSSGNTIYF. Here the CDR3 DNA reads TGTGCCAGCAGTCCCGACAGGAGCTCTGGAAACACCATATATTTT. V is TRBV6-5 and J is TRBJ1-3; maybe TRBD1 (6 bases). Germline CDR1 reads MNHEY; CDR2 reads SVGAGI. The CDR3 runs 15 residues. V dropped 5 bases and J dropped 0 bases, with 11 bases sitting between them.

This chain connects TRBV7-3 to TRBJ2-1; 12 bases map to TRBD2. Germline V gene data show CDR1 as SGHTA and CDR2 as FQGTGA. The junction had 7 bases not matched to a gene; V was cut back by 5 bases and J by 5 bases. This CDR3 is 16 amino acids long. The CDR3 DNA reads as TGTGCCAGCAGCCCAAGCCGACTAGCGGGGGACAATGAGCAGTTCTTC. Amino acid sequence: CASSPSRLAGDNEQFF.

This clone was seen more than once but under ten times. J is TRBJ2-1 and V is TRBV28, with TRBD2 matching 7 bases. The CDR3 sequence is 15 residues long. The germline CDR1 and CDR2 sequences are MDHEN and SYDVKM. The ends lost 6 bases at V and 7 bases at J; junction bases unmatched: 12. The DNA of the CDR3 is TGTGCCAGCAGCCTAGCTGCGACCGGGAGGAATGAGCAGTTCTTC. It translates to CASSLAATGRNEQFF.

For this clone: At one of its ends the junction is not consistent with the germline gene, which may arise from a read error. V gene TRBV7-7 combines with J gene TRBJ2-5, with a possible D match to TRBD1 (7 bases). Germline values: CDR1 SSHAT, CDR2 FNYEAQ (reference sequence). The CDR3 has 14 amino acids. CDR3 protein: CASSHRGLQETQYF. CDR3 bases: TGTGCTAGCAGCCACAGGGGACTCCAAGAGACCCAGTACTTC.

The rearrangement uses TRBV5-1 and TRBJ2-7; TRBD2 aligns across 11 bases. CDR3 size: 16 residues. The V gene end was trimmed by 3 bases and the J gene end by 4 bases; junction bases not matched to a gene: 9. Germline V lookup: CDR1 SGHRS, CDR2 YFSETQ. CDR3 sequence reads: CASSYTGTSGDYEQYF. In DNA, the CDR3 is TGCGCCAGCAGCTACACCGGGACTAGCGGAGATTACGAGCAGTACTTC. Full variable domain (outside the CDR3, taken from reference TRBV5-1 and TRBJ2-7): KAGVTQTPRYLIKTRGQQVTLSCSPISGHRSVSWYQQTPGQGLQFLFEYFSETQRNKGNFPGRFSGRQFSNSRSEMNVSTLELGDSALYLCASSYTGTSGDYEQYFGPGTRLTVT.

J is TRBJ2-1 and V is TRBV7-9; a weak D match, TRBD1 (6 bases). V dropped 6 bases and J dropped 0 bases, with 15 bases sitting between them. The V gene's germline CDR1 is SEHNR and CDR2 FQNEAQ (reference sequence). The length of the CDR3 is 16 residues. The CDR3 protein is CASRHRADTSYNEQFF. The DNA of the CDR3 is TGTGCCAGCAGGCACAGGGCCGACACCTCCTACAATGAGCAGTTCTTC.

The V gene is TRBV5-5, the J gene TRBJ1-5; TRBD1 matches 8 bases. V shed 3 bases and J 2 bases; nucleotides not matched to a gene: 7. CDR3 length: 16 amino acids. Germline CDR1 is SGHKS and CDR2 is YYEKEE (reference sequence). The DNA for the CDR3 is TGTGCCAGCAGCTCCCGGACAGGGACGGGCAATCAGCCCCAGCATTTT. Translation gives CASSSRTGTGNQPQHF.

This clone was counted between two and nine times. V gene TRBV18 combines with J gene TRBJ1-5; 8 positions match TRBD1. The germline V gene encodes CDR1 KGHSH and CDR2 LQKENI. Trimming removed 6 bases from V and 7 bases from J; junction bases left unmatched: 5. The CDR3 covers 13 residues. The CDR3 region is CASSMDRDQPQHF. The CDR3 DNA is TGTGCCAGCTCGATGGACAGGGACCAGCCCCAGCATTTT.

The chain carries TRBV11-2 and TRBJ1-5, with D unresolved. This CDR3 contains 13 residues. V dropped 4 bases and J dropped 4 bases, with 8 bases sitting between them. The germline V gene encodes CDR1 SGHAT and CDR2 FQNNGV. In DNA, the CDR3 is TGTGCCAGCAGCTCCTCGTTTAATCAGCCCCAGCATTTT. It translates to CASSSSFNQPQHF.

The chain carries TRBV5-4 and TRBJ2-7, with TRBD2 matching 9 bases. CDR1 SGHNT and CDR2 YYREEE come from the germline V gene (reference sequence). The CDR3 is made up of 14 amino acids. The V segment lost 4 bases and the J segment 0 bases; nucleotides outside the gene matches: 2. CDR3 nucleotides: TGTGCCAGCAGCGCGGGAGGGGTCTCCTACGAGCAGTACTTC. It encodes CASSAGGVSYEQYF.

There are a few counts of this clone. V is TRBV5-1 and J is TRBJ2-1; 13 nucleotides line up with TRBD2. The CDR3 extends over 15 amino acids. CDR1 is SGHRS and CDR2 is YFSETQ in the germline V gene. With V trimmed by 4 bases and J by 5 bases, 3 bases remained unmatched. The CDR3 sequence is CASSIGLAGDNEQFF. The CDR3 bases are TGCGCCAGCAGCATTGGACTAGCGGGGGACAATGAGCAGTTCTTC.

The rearrangement joins TRBV3-1 (or the pseudogene TRBV3-2) to TRBJ2-7; D is perhaps TRBD2 (6 bases). The length of the CDR3 is 17 residues. The germline V gene encodes CDR1 LGHDT and CDR2 YNNKEL (reference sequence). Trimming removed 4 bases from V and 2 bases from J, with 21 bases in between. Here the CDR3 DNA reads TGTGCCAGCAGCCCGCTCCTGTCGGGAGACCTACCCTACGAGCAGTACTTC. This sequence encodes CASSPLLSGDLPYEQYF.

The rearrangement links TRBV18 to TRBJ2-2; D possibly corresponds to TRBD2 (5 bases). The length of the CDR3 is 18 residues. V was pared by 1 base and J by 5 bases, with 20 bases between. The germline gives CDR1 KGHSH, CDR2 LQKENI. The CDR3 DNA follows: TGTGCCAGCTCACCACTCCGGATGGGTGAGGGAAGAACCGGGGAGCTGTTTTTT. It codes for CASSPLRMGEGRTGELFF. The entire variable domain, with the rest obtained from reference TRBV18 and TRBJ2-2, is as follows: NAGVMQNPRHLVRRRGQEARLRCSPMKGHSHVYWYRQLPEEGLKFMVYLQKENIIDESGMPKERFSAEFPKEGPSILRIQQVVRGDSAAYFCASSPLRMGEGRTGELFFGEGSRLTVL.

The CDR3 reads CSAPGVNGYTF. CDR3 DNA: TGCAGTGCTCCGGGGGTTAATGGCTACACCTTC. This chain links TRBV20-1 with TRBJ1-2, with D possibly being TRBD1 (5 bases). The germline gives CDR1 DFQATT, CDR2 SNEGSKA (reference sequence). Trimming shortened V by 5 bases and J by 6 bases, and 10 bases separated the two germline ends. The CDR3 covers 11 residues.

The rearrangement links TRBV6-6 to TRBJ1-1; 7 bases agree with TRBD1. Germline CDR1 and CDR2: MNHNY and SVGAGI (reference sequence). This CDR3 has 14 residues. After removal of 6 bases from V and 0 bases from J, the junction contained 4 bases not matched to a gene. In DNA form, the CDR3 reads TGTGCCAGCAGGAACAGGGGAGTGAACACTGAAGCTTTCTTT. It is translated as CASRNRGVNTEAFF.

The chain links TRBV18 to TRBJ2-7; D call uncertain. Trimming pared 3 bases from V and 2 bases from J, leaving 8 bases between. The CDR3 is made up of 13 amino acids. Germline V gene lookup returns CDR1 KGHSH and CDR2 LQKENI. The CDR3 loop is CASSPSRTYEQYF. The CDR3 DNA reads as TGTGCCAGCTCACCGAGCAGGACCTACGAGCAGTACTTC.

V usage is TRBV11-3 and J usage is TRBJ2-1; D might be TRBD2 (5 bases). CDR1 and CDR2 from the germline V gene are SGHNT and YENEEA. CDR3 length: 14 amino acids. V was clipped by 5 bases and J by 7 bases, with 15 bases between them. The CDR3 DNA reads as TGTGCCAGCAGCGCCTATCAACTAGAAAATGAGCAGTTCTTC. Translating it yields CASSAYQLENEQFF.

Note on this clone: At one of its ends the junction is not consistent with the germline gene, which may arise from a read error. The CDR3 DNA reads as TGTGCCAGCAGTTTCGATACAAGAGCGGGGGCCTTCTTC. Its translation is CASSFDTRAGAFF. The chain links TRBV12-3 or TRBV12-4 to TRBJ2-7; TRBD2 agrees at 8 bases. This CDR3 spans 13 amino acids.

This rearrangement joins TRBV5-4 to TRBJ2-7; D is perhaps TRBD1 (6 bases). The germline gives CDR1 SGHNT, CDR2 YYREEE (reference sequence). The V end lost 5 bases, the J end lost 0 bases, and 12 bases lay between the germline ends. This CDR3 region has 14 residues. The CDR3 region has the DNA TGTGCCAGCAGGTTACAGGGACCCTCCTACGAGCAGTACTTC. Amino acids: CASRLQGPSYEQYF.

This chain uses TRBV2 with TRBJ1-5; 9 bases line up with TRBD1. Trimming at V came to 4 bases and at J to 5 bases, leaving 3 bases not matched to a gene. This CDR3 region has 14 residues. Germline V CDR1 and CDR2: SNHLY, FYNNEI. CDR3 protein: CASSATGGDQPQHF. The CDR3 nucleotides read TGTGCCAGCAGTGCGACAGGGGGTGATCAGCCCCAGCATTTT.

The chain joins TRBV12-5 to TRBJ1-6; 7 bases map to TRBD1. CDR1 is LGHNT, CDR2 FRNRAP, per germline. CDR3 length equals 13 residues. The V gene end was trimmed by 11 bases and the J gene end by 9 bases; junction bases not matched to a gene: 10. The CDR3 DNA sequence: TGTGCTTCCTCTCAGGGGGTTGGTTCACCCCTCCACTTT. This codes for CASSQGVGSPLHF.

The chain has TRBV6-1 and TRBJ1-5, with 12 positions matching TRBD1. After removal of 4 bases from V and 0 bases from J, the junction contained 7 bases not matched to a gene. Germline V gene lookup returns CDR1 MNHNS and CDR2 SASEGT. CDR3 length equals 18 residues. For the CDR3, the DNA is TGTGCCAGCAGTGTTCAGGGGACAGGGGGCTATAGCAATCAGCCCCAGCATTTT. Protein: CASSVQGTGGYSNQPQHF.

CDR3 protein: CASSFLSGTGGTGELFF. CDR3 nucleotides: TGCGCCAGCAGCTTTTTGTCCGGGACAGGGGGCACCGGGGAGCTGTTTTTT. The J gene is TRBJ2-2, the V gene TRBV5-1, with 11 bases that match TRBD1. The CDR3 is 17 residues long. Germline-derived CDR1 and CDR2 are SGHRS and YFSETQ. J gave up 4 bases and V 2 bases, and 7 bases lay outside the gene matches.